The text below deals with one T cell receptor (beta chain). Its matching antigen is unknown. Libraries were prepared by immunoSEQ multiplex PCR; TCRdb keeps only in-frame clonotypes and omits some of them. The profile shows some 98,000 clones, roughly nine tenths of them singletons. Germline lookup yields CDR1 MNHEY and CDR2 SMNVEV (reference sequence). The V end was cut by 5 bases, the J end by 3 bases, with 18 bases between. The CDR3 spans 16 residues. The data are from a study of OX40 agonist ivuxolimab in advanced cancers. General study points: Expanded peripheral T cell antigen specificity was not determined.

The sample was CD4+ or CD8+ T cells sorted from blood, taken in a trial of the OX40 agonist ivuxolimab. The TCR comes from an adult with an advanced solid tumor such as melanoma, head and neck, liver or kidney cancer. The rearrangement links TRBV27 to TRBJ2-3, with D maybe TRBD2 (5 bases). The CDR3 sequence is CASSPSWEFGTDTQYF. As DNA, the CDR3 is TGTGCCAGCAGTCCTAGCTGGGAGTTTGGGACAGATACGCAGTATTTT.